The 24 T cell receptor beta chains listed next were all sequenced from one sample in a study of T cells after yellow fever vaccination. TCRdb reprocessed the 5' RACE reads via MiXCR and lists one record per CDR3 protein. Of about 260,000 distinct CDR3 sequences detected, around 4.9% appear once; the ten largest clones hold roughly 3.4%. The source material was CD4+ T cells sorted from PBMCs, sampled on the day of the yellow fever booster vaccination. These receptors were obtained from a young man who received the YFV17D yellow fever vaccine.

This clonotype was counted many times. The gene calls are TRBV4-1 and TRBJ2-3, with 7 nucleotides matching TRBD1. Germline CDR1 is MGHRA and CDR2 is YSYEKL. CDR3 length: 15 amino acids. Unmatched junction bases numbered 8, after V lost 4 bases and J lost 4 bases. The CDR3 nucleotides read TGCGCCAGCAGCCGTCCCGGGACAGTTTCAGATACGCAGTATTTT. Amino acids: CASSRPGTVSDTQYF.

Only a few counts were recorded for this clonotype. The gene calls are TRBV4-2 and TRBJ2-7; 8 nucleotides match TRBD1. The CDR3 is made up of 15 amino acids. Germline lookup yields CDR1 LGHNA and CDR2 YNFKEQ. Germline trimming cut 2 bases from V and 2 bases from J; bases unmatched to any gene: 5. The CDR3 nucleotides are TGTGCCAGCAGCCAACTGTGGACAGGGACCTACGAGCAGTACTTC. It is translated as CASSQLWTGTYEQYF.

The chain has TRBV24-1 and TRBJ2-2; D remains ambiguous. Trimming shortened V by 1 base and J by 4 bases, and 15 bases separated the two germline ends. The germline CDR1 and CDR2 sequences are KGHDR and SFDVKD. The CDR3 spans 17 residues. CDR3 region: CATSDLSSADFTGELFF. The CDR3 DNA reads TGTGCCACCAGTGATTTATCGTCGGCCGATTTCACCGGGGAGCTGTTTTTT.

The chain employs TRBV5-4 and TRBJ2-5, with D uncertain. With 1 base removed from V and 0 bases from J, the gap between germline ends came to 4 bases. CDR3 length: 13 amino acids. CDR1 SGHNT and CDR2 YYREEE come from the germline V gene (reference sequence). The DNA for the CDR3 is TGTGCCAGCAGCTTGATGGACCAAGAGACCCAGTACTTC. Amino acid sequence: CASSLMDQETQYF. Combining the CDR3 with reference TRBV5-4 and TRBJ2-5 gives the whole variable domain ETGVTQSPTHLIKTRGQQVTLRCSSQSGHNTVSWYQQALGQGPQFIFQYYREEENGRGNFPPRFSGLQFPNYSSELNVNALELDDSALYLCASSLMDQETQYFGPGTRLLVL.

V is TRBV6-6 and J is TRBJ1-1; maybe TRBD1 (6 bases). CDR1 is MNHNY, CDR2 SVGAGI, per germline (reference sequence). V lost 0 bases and J lost 5, with 16 bases in between. This CDR3 comprises 16 residues. CDR3 amino acids: CASSYSSGGPGTEAFF. Written as DNA, the CDR3 is TGTGCCAGCAGTTACTCGAGCGGGGGGCCGGGGACTGAAGCTTTCTTT.

This chain joins TRBV7-3 and TRBJ1-1; D remains ambiguous. The CDR3 extends over 13 amino acids. V dropped 4 bases and J dropped 2 bases, with 8 bases sitting between them. Germline CDR1 and CDR2: SGHTA and FQGTGA. The CDR3 nucleotides read TGTGCCAGCAGCTCCCGCCCTAACACTGAAGCTTTCTTT. It encodes CASSSRPNTEAFF.

This clonotype was seen ten or more times. V is TRBV29-1 and J is TRBJ2-6; a weak D match, TRBD1 (6 bases). V was trimmed by 3 bases and J by 0 bases, leaving 12 bases between them. This CDR3 region has 16 residues. From germline, CDR1 is SQVTM and CDR2 ANQGSEA. Written as DNA, the CDR3 is TGCAGCGTTGAGAGGGACACTGACTCTGGGGCCAACGTCCTGACTTTC. Encoded protein: CSVERDTDSGANVLTF.

This clonotype has at least ten counts. The chain couples TRBV20-1 to TRBJ1-1, with D hard to call. From germline, CDR1 is DFQATT and CDR2 SNEGSKA (reference sequence). The CDR3 sequence is 12 residues long. The V end lost 6 bases, the J end lost 2 bases, and 10 bases lay between the germline ends. The DNA for the CDR3 is TGCAGTGCAAAAGGGAGCAACACTGAAGCTTTCTTT. Encoded protein: CSAKGSNTEAFF.

Comments on this clonotype: Possible read error: a much larger clone is one base away. This CDR3 fails to terminate in the conserved phenylalanine or tryptophan, so it likely reflects a read error. The V gene is TRBV10-3, the J gene TRBJ1-2; the D is unclear. The length of the CDR3 is 13 residues. Between the trimmed V and J ends, which lost 3 bases and 7 bases, there was a span of 12 bases. Germline CDR1 is ENHRY and CDR2 is SYGVKD. CDR3 amino acids: CAISDGPLAGYTL. CDR3 nucleotide sequence: TGTGCCATCAGTGACGGACCCCTCGCTGGCTACACCTTA.

Many counts were recorded for this clonotype. CDR3 sequence reads: CASSLASGFTDTQYF. The CDR3 DNA reads TGTGCCAGCAGCTTGGCTAGCGGGTTCACAGATACGCAGTATTTT. The J gene is TRBJ2-3, the V gene TRBV5-8; 8 nucleotides agree with TRBD2. There are 15 residues in the CDR3. CDR1 and CDR2 from the germline V gene are SGHTS and YDEGEE. The J segment lost 2 bases and the V segment lost 0 bases, leaving 2 bases of the junction unmatched.

There are many counts of this clonotype. The rearrangement joins TRBV4-2 to TRBJ2-5, with D possibly being TRBD1 or TRBD2 (5 bases each). Germline V lookup: CDR1 LGHNA, CDR2 YNFKEQ. CDR3 length: 15 residues. V was pared by 4 bases and J by 2 bases, with 14 bases between. CDR3 nucleotides: TGTGCCAGCAGCCGCGTGATGGGACCACAAGAGACCCAGTACTTC. This gives the protein CASSRVMGPQETQYF.

This clonotype was seen ten or more times. The rearrangement uses TRBV12-3 or TRBV12-4 and TRBJ1-5; D remains ambiguous. V dropped 8 bases and J dropped 0 bases, with 11 bases sitting between them. The CDR3 has 14 residues. As DNA, the CDR3 is TGTGCCAGCGGAGCAACTAATAGCAATCAGCCCCAGCATTTT. The encoded protein is CASGATNSNQPQHF.

CDR3 bases: TGCAGTGCTAGCCGGGGTGGGGTCACCGGGGAGCTGTTTTTT. It yields the protein CSASRGGVTGELFF. The chain links TRBV20-1 to TRBJ2-2; possible D gene TRBD2, 5 bases. This CDR3 contains 14 residues. V dropped 3 bases and J dropped 4 bases, with 12 bases sitting between them. Germline CDR1 and CDR2: DFQATT and SNEGSKA (reference sequence).

A few counts support this clonotype. V usage is TRBV7-9 and J usage is TRBJ2-5; 10 nucleotides match TRBD2. The CDR3 spans 15 residues. Germline V CDR1 and CDR2: SEHNR, FQNEAQ (reference sequence). After removal of 5 bases from V and 6 bases from J, the junction contained 9 bases not matched to a gene. Here the CDR3 DNA reads TGTGCCAGCAGCCCCCCGGGACTAGCGATGAAGACCCAGTACTTC. It is translated as CASSPPGLAMKTQYF.

The chain carries TRBV6-4 and TRBJ2-3; D remains ambiguous. V lost 6 bases and J 1 base, leaving 11 bases between the germline ends. From germline, CDR1 is MRHNA and CDR2 SNTAGT. This CDR3 has 14 amino acids. The CDR3: CASSPGPGTDTQYF. The CDR3 DNA follows: TGTGCCAGCAGCCCCGGCCCAGGCACAGATACGCAGTATTTT.

This clonotype has a count of ten or more. CDR3 DNA: TGTGCCAGCAGCTCCGGCGGGAACACAGATACGCAGTATTTT. It yields the protein CASSSGGNTDTQYF. The chain links TRBV5-4 to TRBJ2-3, with a possible D match to TRBD2 (6 bases). This CDR3 spans 14 amino acids. Germline CDR1 reads SGHNT; CDR2 reads YYREEE (reference sequence). V gave up 3 bases and J gave up 2 bases, with 10 bases separating them. Filled out from reference TRBV5-4 and TRBJ2-3, the complete variable domain reads ETGVTQSPTHLIKTRGQQVTLRCSSQSGHNTVSWYQQALGQGPQFIFQYYREEENGRGNFPPRFSGLQFPNYSSELNVNALELDDSALYLCASSSGGNTDTQYFGPGTRLTVL.

This clonotype was seen a few times. The genes are TRBV11-2 and TRBJ2-7; no firm D call. In germline, CDR1 is SGHAT, CDR2 FQNNGV. V lost 4 bases, J lost 5 bases, and 15 bases lay in between. The CDR3 is 14 residues long. CDR3 residues: CASSYRTFWDEQYF. CDR3 nucleotides: TGTGCCAGCAGCTACCGGACCTTTTGGGACGAGCAGTACTTC.

This clonotype came up a few times. V is TRBV12-5 and J is TRBJ1-5, with D possibly matching TRBD1 (6 bases). V was cut by 0 bases and J by 5 bases, with 17 bases left in between. The CDR3 totals 17 residues. Germline V gives CDR1 LGHNT, CDR2 FRNRAP. CDR3 loop: CASGLVLGGDSYQPQHF. The DNA for the CDR3 is TGTGCTAGTGGTTTGGTACTGGGGGGCGACAGTTATCAGCCCCAGCATTTT. Together with reference TRBV12-5 and TRBJ1-5, the CDR3 gives the full variable domain: DARVTQTPRHKVTEMGQEVTMRCQPILGHNTVFWYRQTMMQGLELLAYFRNRAPLDDSGMPKDRFSAEMPDATLATLKIQPSEPRDSAVYFCASGLVLGGDSYQPQHFGDGTRLSIL.

This clonotype has only a few counts. This chain connects TRBV7-2 to TRBJ2-7; D remains unclear. Trimming took off 4 bases at V and 0 bases at J, with 7 bases between the two ends. Germline V lookup: CDR1 SGHTA, CDR2 FQGNSA. The CDR3 length is 13 residues. The DNA for the CDR3 is TGTGCCAGCAGCTCTCCTAGCTCCTACGAGCAGTACTTC. Protein product: CASSSPSSYEQYF. The full variable domain, with the rest looked up from reference TRBV7-2 and TRBJ2-7, is GAGVSQSPSNKVTEKGKDVELRCDPISGHTALYWYRQSLGQGLEFLIYFQGNSAPDKSGLPSDRFSAERTGGSVSTLTIQRTQQEDSAVYLCASSSPSSYEQYFGPGTRLTVT.

This clonotype was found a few times. The V and J genes are TRBV18 and TRBJ2-3; 10 bases line up with TRBD1. Looked up from germline, CDR1 is KGHSH and CDR2 is LQKENI. V dropped 2 bases and J dropped 1; count of bases not matched to a gene: 9. The CDR3 is 18 amino acids. The CDR3: CASSPLISGTGGTDTQYF. DNA of the CDR3: TGTGCCAGCTCACCATTAATATCGGGGACAGGGGGCACAGATACGCAGTATTTT.

This clonotype showed up many times. J is TRBJ1-5 and V is TRBV7-2, with TRBD1 matching over 9 bases. The ends lost 5 bases at V and 4 bases at J; junction bases unmatched: 9. Germline values: CDR1 SGHTA, CDR2 FQGNSA. The CDR3 is 16 residues long. In DNA form, the CDR3 reads TGTGCCAGCAGCCAACTTCCGGGACAGGGTAATCAGCCCCAGCATTTT. This encodes CASSQLPGQGNQPQHF.

V is TRBV29-1 and J is TRBJ2-3, with D maybe TRBD2 (5 bases). Germline CDR1 and CDR2: SQVTM and ANQGSEA. Trimming removed 3 bases from V and 4 bases from J, with 11 bases in between. CDR3 size: 13 residues. CDR3 sequence: CSVDLRGADTQYF. Written as DNA, the CDR3 is TGCAGCGTTGACCTTCGGGGAGCAGATACGCAGTATTTT.

V and J are TRBV6-5 and TRBJ1-4; D remains unclear. CDR3 size: 15 residues. V lost 2 bases and J 0 bases, leaving 7 bases between the germline ends. Per germline, CDR1 MNHEY and CDR2 SVGAGI. As DNA, the CDR3 is TGTGCCAGCAGTTACGCCCGTGCAACTAATGAAAAACTGTTTTTT. The encoded protein is CASSYARATNEKLFF.

This chain uses TRBV2 with TRBJ1-1; 8 bases align to TRBD1. The V gene's germline CDR1 is SNHLY and CDR2 FYNNEI. The CDR3 runs to 14 residues. Trimming removed 6 bases from V and 12 bases from J; junction bases left unmatched: 15. CDR3 in DNA: TGTGCCAGCAGCGCCGGACAGGGAAGGTTTGGGACTTTCTTT. Its translation: CASSAGQGRFGTFF.